These 32 T cell receptor beta chains came from one sample sequenced in a study of regulatory T cells in long-lasting Graves disease. To make TCR beta libraries, researchers used iRepertoire HTBI primers and Arm-PCR of CDR3 regions. TCRdb re-called the multiplex PCR reads through MiXCR, storing one row per CDR3 protein. The table shows some 220,000 distinct CDR3 sequences, with roughly 19% occurring only once. Time point in this sample: newly diagnosed GD, antithyroid drugs for less than 3 months. Construction of the TCR library relied on RNA isolated from PBMCs. This sample also appeared in a second study, on T cells in Graves' hyperthyroidism and ophthalmopathy.

This specimen consisted of peripheral blood mononuclear cells (PBMCs), obtained at new diagnosis, from a patient treated with antithyroid drugs. These receptors were collected from a woman aged 30 to 39 with Graves disease.

This clonotype was observed many times. V gene TRBV28 combines with J gene TRBJ2-7; TRBD2 might be the D (5 bases). The germline V and J ends were trimmed by 3 bases and 1 base, with 10 bases remaining between them. The CDR3 sequence is 14 residues long. CDR1 is MDHEN, CDR2 SYDVKM, per germline. CDR3 residues: CASSFKGESYEQYF. CDR3 nucleotides: TGTGCCAGCAGTTTTAAGGGAGAGTCCTACGAGCAGTACTTC.

This clonotype was seen at least ten times. A read error may account for a junction end that differs from germline. The chain recombines TRBV6-5 with TRBJ2-7; D is undetermined. The CDR3 loop spans 12 amino acids. The germline CDR1 and CDR2 sequences are MNHEY and SVGAGI. CDR3 sequence: CASSYSFYERYF. In nucleotides, the CDR3 is TGTGCCAGCAGTTACTCGTTCTACGAGCGGTACTTC.

This clonotype was counted at least ten times. V gene TRBV29-1 combines with J gene TRBJ1-2; 9 bases match TRBD1. In germline, CDR1 is SQVTM, CDR2 ANQGSEA. CDR3 length: 13 amino acids. Trimming took 3 bases from V and 7 from J; bases not matched to a gene: 6. The CDR3 nucleotides are TGCAGCGTTGACCCCGGGACAGGGACTGGCTACACCTTC. It codes for CSVDPGTGTGYTF.

This clonotype was recorded only once. With only one base between it and a far larger clone, this is likely a read error. A read error is likely, as this CDR3 ends without the conserved phenylalanine or tryptophan. The V call is TRBV2, the J call TRBJ2-5; possibly TRBD2 for D (6 bases). The J call may be faulty, since TRBJ2-1 better matches the DNA end. Germline CDR1 reads SNHLY; CDR2 reads FYNNEI. CDR3 size: 15 residues. This CDR3 is CASSETRGSNNEQFS. The CDR3 DNA sequence: TGTGCCAGCAGTGAGACTAGAGGCAGCAACAATGAGCAGTTCTCC.

This clonotype occurred many times. The CDR3 nucleotides read TGTGCCAGCAGTTACGGTGGGCAGGGGGCAGGTTCCGGGGAGCTGTTTTTT. This codes for CASSYGGQGAGSGELFF. The rearrangement links TRBV6-5 to TRBJ2-2; TRBD1 agrees at 8 bases. Germline CDR1 and CDR2: MNHEY and SVGAGI. The ends lost 2 bases at V and 6 bases at J; junction bases unmatched: 11. The CDR3 extends over 17 amino acids.

This clonotype was recorded many times. CDR3 residues: CASSLPGEIYNEQFF. CDR3 coding DNA: TGTGCCAGCAGTTTACCGGGGGAAATCTACAATGAGCAGTTCTTC. The V and J genes are TRBV28 and TRBJ2-1; D may be TRBD2 (6 bases). Trimming stripped 2 bases from V and 3 bases from J, with 11 bases between. This CDR3 is 15 amino acids long. Germline CDR1 is MDHEN and CDR2 is SYDVKM. Together with reference TRBV28 and TRBJ2-1, the CDR3 gives the full variable domain: DVKVTQSSRYLVKRTGEKVFLECVQDMDHENMFWYRQDPGLGLRLIYFSYDVKMKEKGDIPEGYSVSREKKERFSLILESASTNQTSMYLCASSLPGEIYNEQFFGPGTRLTVL.

This clonotype was counted between two and nine times. The chain has TRBV2 and TRBJ2-2; TRBD2 matches 7 bases. Per germline, CDR1 SNHLY and CDR2 FYNNEI. This CDR3 has 13 amino acids. Trimming at V came to 6 bases and at J to 7 bases, leaving 5 bases not matched to a gene. The CDR3 loop reads CASSRLAVGELFF. The CDR3 region has the DNA TGTGCCAGCAGCAGACTAGCAGTCGGGGAGCTGTTTTTT.

This clonotype appeared many times. The V and J genes are TRBV28 and TRBJ2-3; D may be TRBD1 or TRBD2 (5 bases each). The CDR3 contains 15 residues. Germline V gene sequence: CDR1 MDHEN, CDR2 SYDVKM. Trimming took 5 bases from V and 2 from J, leaving 14 bases between them. The CDR3 bases are TGTGCCAGCAGTCGATCCTTAGGGACCACAGATACGCAGTATTTT. Its translation: CASSRSLGTTDTQYF.

This clonotype was recorded at least ten times. J is TRBJ2-3 and V is TRBV9, with D tentatively TRBD1 (6 bases). Per germline, CDR1 SGDLS and CDR2 YYNGEE. Trimming removed 5 bases from V and 1 base from J, with 17 bases in between. The CDR3 consists of 16 residues. The CDR3 loop is CASSETGSVGTDTQYF. CDR3 sequence (DNA): TGTGCCAGCAGTGAAACAGGGTCGGTTGGCACAGATACGCAGTATTTT.

The CDR3 loop is CASSPPGRSSGNTIYF. Here the CDR3 DNA reads TGTGCCAGCAGCCCGCCGGGACGGAGCTCTGGAAACACCATATATTTT. The V gene is TRBV11-2, the J gene TRBJ1-3; weak D call: TRBD1 (5 bases). Germline-derived CDR1 and CDR2 are SGHAT and FQNNGV. The CDR3 loop spans 16 amino acids. Trimming stripped 5 bases from V and 0 bases from J, with 14 bases between.

This chain uses TRBV28 with TRBJ2-5; TRBD2 aligns across 11 bases. Germline CDR1 is MDHEN and CDR2 is SYDVKM. The CDR3 is 16 amino acids. After removal of 6 bases from V and 5 bases from J, the junction contained 11 bases not matched to a gene. CDR3 DNA: TGTGCCAGCAGCAACAATGTAGCGGGAGGGGCCGAGACCCAGTACTTC. Translating gives CASSNNVAGGAETQYF.

As for this clonotype: A read error may be the cause here, since a much bigger clone is one base away. The chain carries TRBV6-2 or TRBV6-3 and TRBJ1-5; D might be TRBD1 (6 bases). The germline gives CDR1 MNHEY, CDR2 SVGEGT. This CDR3 region has 17 residues. CDR3 in amino acids: CASSDFGRGYSSQPQHF. CDR3 bases: TGTGCCAGCAGTGATTTTGGCAGGGGTTATAGCAGTCAGCCCCAGCATTTT.

This rearrangement joins TRBV10-2 to TRBJ1-5; D gene unclear. The CDR3 covers 13 residues. V was pared by 1 base and J by 11 bases, with 12 bases between. CDR1 and CDR2 (germline): WSHSY, SAAADI. The CDR3 DNA reads as TGCGCCAGCAGTGAGTTTGAGAATCAAGCCCAGCATTTT. This codes for CASSEFENQAQHF.

This clonotype was seen many times. The chain recombines TRBV29-1 with TRBJ1-2; 7 bases are shared with TRBD1. With 2 bases clipped from V and 2 bases from J, the junction kept 8 bases outside the gene matches. CDR3 size: 15 residues. The germline V gene encodes CDR1 SQVTM and CDR2 ANQGSEA. The CDR3 reads CSVETEDRLNYGYTF. The CDR3 nucleotides are TGCAGCGTTGAAACGGAGGACAGGCTGAACTATGGCTACACCTTC.

A few counts support this clonotype. CDR3: CASRPTPPGGTEAFF. CDR3 nucleotides: TGTGCCAGCAGGCCCACACCCCCGGGAGGAACTGAAGCTTTCTTT. The rearrangement uses TRBV6-1 and TRBJ1-1; no clear D. The CDR3 consists of 15 residues. The germline V gene has CDR1 MNHNS and CDR2 SASEGT. The V end lost 6 bases, the J end lost 5 bases, and 19 bases lay between the germline ends.

This clonotype was picked up many times. The rearrangement links TRBV27 to TRBJ1-6; tentatively, D is TRBD1 (5 bases). Germline V gene lookup returns CDR1 MNHEY and CDR2 SMNVEV (reference sequence). CDR3 length: 14 amino acids. Trimming took 4 bases from V and 10 from J, leaving 14 bases between them. The CDR3 here is CASSWAGEGSPLHF. CDR3 DNA sequence: TGTGCCAGCAGTTGGGCGGGTGAGGGGTCACCCCTCCACTTT.

This clonotype was observed a few times. The chain uses TRBV11-2 and TRBJ2-7, with D tentatively TRBD2 (6 bases). V lost 0 bases and J 6 bases, leaving 15 bases between the germline ends. The CDR3 is made up of 15 amino acids. Germline lookup yields CDR1 SGHAT and CDR2 FQNNGV. The CDR3 DNA reads as TGTGCCAGCAGCTTAGATCTGGGGGGAGCAGGCGAGCAGTACTTC. Its protein is CASSLDLGGAGEQYF.

This clonotype was observed at least ten times. The rearrangement uses TRBV5-1 and TRBJ2-2; unclear D gene. The germline V gene has CDR1 SGHRS and CDR2 YFSETQ. This CDR3 has 14 amino acids. Between the trimmed V and J ends, which lost 4 bases and 1 base, there was a span of 8 bases. This CDR3 is CASSPLGNTGELFF. The DNA for the CDR3 is TGCGCCAGCAGCCCCCTGGGGAACACCGGGGAGCTGTTTTTT.

This clonotype has a count of ten or more. This chain joins TRBV30 and TRBJ2-3; 8 bases line up with TRBD2. CDR1 is GTSNPN, CDR2 SVGIG, per germline (reference sequence). The CDR3 runs to 14 residues. After removal of 0 bases from V and 6 bases from J, the junction contained 5 bases not matched to a gene. The CDR3 nucleotides are TGTGCCTGGAGTGTACCGGCTAGCGGGGATACGCAGTATTTT. Amino acid sequence: CAWSVPASGDTQYF.

There are many counts of this clonotype. The gene calls are TRBV3-1 and TRBJ1-1, with a weak D call TRBD1 (5 bases). Germline V lookup: CDR1 LGHDT, CDR2 YNNKEL (reference sequence). Trimming took 3 bases from V and 4 from J, leaving 12 bases between them. The CDR3 extends over 14 amino acids. CDR3 protein: CASSQSRARTEAFF. The CDR3 DNA reads as TGTGCCAGCAGCCAGAGCAGGGCACGCACTGAAGCTTTCTTT. The variable domain in full, completed from reference TRBV3-1 and TRBJ1-1, reads DTAVSQTPKYLVTQMGNDKSIKCEQNLGHDTMYWYKQDSKKFLKIMFSYNNKELIINETVPNRFSPKSPDKAHLNLHINSLELGDSAVYFCASSQSRARTEAFFGQGTRLTVV.

This clonotype was seen at least ten times. V usage is TRBV10-3 and J usage is TRBJ2-2, with TRBD2 identical over 8 bases. V shed 0 bases and J 5 bases; nucleotides not matched to a gene: 5. Germline CDR1 reads ENHRY; CDR2 reads SYGVKD. CDR3 size: 16 residues. CDR3 DNA: TGTGCCATCAGTGAGTCTGCACTAGCGGTGACCGGGGAGCTGTTTTTT. Its protein product is CAISESALAVTGELFF.

V and J are TRBV28 and TRBJ2-3; perhaps TRBD1 as D (6 bases). There are 13 residues in the CDR3. V dropped 6 bases and J dropped 6 bases, with 13 bases sitting between them. Germline-derived CDR1 and CDR2 are MDHEN and SYDVKM. For the CDR3, the DNA is TGTGCCAGCAGGGACAGTACATTGGATACGCAGTATTTT. Translation gives CASRDSTLDTQYF.

This clonotype was seen ten or more times. V usage is TRBV20-1 and J usage is TRBJ2-7, with TRBD2 identical over 9 bases. The CDR3 spans 14 residues. Germline V CDR1 and CDR2: DFQATT, SNEGSKA (reference sequence). Trimming cost V 8 bases and J 6 bases; bases outside gene matches: 14. This CDR3 reads CSTQRGGRAGEQYF. CDR3 sequence (DNA): TGCAGTACGCAACGAGGCGGGAGGGCCGGCGAGCAGTACTTC.

V and J are TRBV29-1 and TRBJ1-4, with 9 bases aligning to TRBD1. V gave up 7 bases and J gave up 4 bases; unmatched junction bases: 10. Germline values: CDR1 SQVTM, CDR2 ANQGSEA. The CDR3 is 15 residues long. This CDR3 is CSGQTGTGYNEKLFF. CDR3 bases: TGCAGCGGACAGACCGGGACAGGGTATAATGAAAAACTGTTTTTT.

This clonotype has ten or more counts. The J gene is TRBJ1-2, the V gene TRBV6-1; D unresolved. The CDR3 loop spans 12 amino acids. Germline V CDR1 and CDR2: MNHNS, SASEGT. The germline V and J ends were trimmed by 5 bases and 4 bases, with 8 bases remaining between them. The CDR3 nucleotides are TGTGCCAGCAGTCTTTACAGCTATGGCTACACCTTC. It yields the protein CASSLYSYGYTF.

The table lists this clonotype with many counts. The V call is TRBV7-8, the J call TRBJ2-5; perhaps TRBD2 as D (6 bases). CDR3 size: 14 residues. The germline gives CDR1 SGHVS, CDR2 FQNEAQ. V lost 5 bases, J lost 4 bases, and 14 bases lay in between. CDR3 residues: CASSLLEGVETQYF. The CDR3 DNA reads as TGTGCCAGCAGCCTTTTGGAGGGAGTAGAGACCCAGTACTTC.

Regarding this clonotype: With a far larger clone one base away, a read error is the likely cause. CDR3 residues: CASSIGGDKKDTEAFF. The CDR3 DNA reads TGTGCCAGTAGTATAGGGGGTGACAAGAAGGACACTGAAGCTTTCTTT. The gene calls are TRBV19 and TRBJ2-3, with D uncertain. The assigned J gene may be wrong: the sequence end matches TRBJ1-1 better. CDR1 and CDR2 from the germline V gene are LNHDA and SQIVND (reference sequence). The CDR3 consists of 16 residues.

The chain uses TRBV20-1 and TRBJ2-1; D gene unclear. Germline V gene sequence: CDR1 DFQATT, CDR2 SNEGSKA (reference sequence). This CDR3 is 14 amino acids long. The V and J ends lost 5 bases and 5 bases respectively, with 16 bases between them. This CDR3 reads CSARPGQSNNEQFF. The CDR3 coding sequence is TGCAGTGCTCGCCCCGGGCAGTCCAACAATGAGCAGTTCTTC.

This clonotype was recorded at least ten times. This sequence joins TRBV6-1 and TRBJ2-6; TRBD1 matches at 9 bases. V gave up 6 bases and J gave up 1 base; unmatched junction bases: 10. Germline lookup yields CDR1 MNHNS and CDR2 SASEGT. The CDR3 sequence is 18 residues long. CDR3 residues: CASSAAPGQGSGANVLTF. CDR3 DNA sequence: TGTGCCAGCAGCGCAGCCCCGGGACAGGGATCTGGGGCCAACGTCCTGACTTTC.

This clonotype has ten or more counts. The chain combines TRBV5-1 with TRBJ2-7; tentatively, D is TRBD1 (5 bases). Trimming pared 0 bases from V and 1 base from J, leaving 8 bases between. This CDR3 has 14 residues. Germline V gene sequence: CDR1 SGHRS, CDR2 YFSETQ. CDR3: CASSLGAGSYEQYF. The CDR3, as DNA: TGCGCCAGCAGCTTGGGGGCAGGGTCCTACGAGCAGTACTTC.

This clonotype was recorded at least ten times. The genes are TRBV2 and TRBJ1-5; D gene ambiguous. The CDR3 covers 11 residues. The V end was cut by 7 bases, the J end by 5 bases, with 6 bases between. Germline V gene data show CDR1 as SNHLY and CDR2 as FYNNEI. CDR3: CASTRDQPQHF. The CDR3, as DNA: TGTGCCAGCACCCGTGATCAGCCCCAGCATTTT.

This clonotype was seen a handful of times. V and J are TRBV19 and TRBJ2-1; perhaps TRBD2 as D (7 bases). The CDR3 is 13 amino acids. V was cut by 4 bases and J by 10 bases, with 14 bases left in between. Germline V gives CDR1 LNHDA, CDR2 SQIVND (reference sequence). The CDR3 DNA sequence: TGTGCCAGTAGTACCTGGGGGGGCCGAGAGCAGTTCTTC. Protein: CASSTWGGREQFF.